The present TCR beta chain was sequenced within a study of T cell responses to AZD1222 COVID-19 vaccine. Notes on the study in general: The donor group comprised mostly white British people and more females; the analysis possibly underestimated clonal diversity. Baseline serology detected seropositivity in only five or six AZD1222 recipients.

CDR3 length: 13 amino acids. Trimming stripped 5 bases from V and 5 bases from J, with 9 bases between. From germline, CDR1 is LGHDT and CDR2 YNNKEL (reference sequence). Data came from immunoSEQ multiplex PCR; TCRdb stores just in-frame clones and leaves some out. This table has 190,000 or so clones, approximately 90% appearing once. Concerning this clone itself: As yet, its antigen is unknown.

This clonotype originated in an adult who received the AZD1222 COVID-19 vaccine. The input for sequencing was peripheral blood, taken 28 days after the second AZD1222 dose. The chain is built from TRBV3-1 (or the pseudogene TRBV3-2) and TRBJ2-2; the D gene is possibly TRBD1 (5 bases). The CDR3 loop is CASSDGATGELFF. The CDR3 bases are TGTGCCAGCAGCGATGGGGCTACCGGGGAGCTGTTTTTT.